This entry concerns a single T cell receptor beta chain. As yet, its antigen is unknown. Partitioning of CD4+ cells yielded a CD45RA+ naive subset and a CD45RA-negative memory subset. This entry comes from a study of shared clonotypes between healthy human individuals. Overall study results and limits: Rarefaction curves obtained for sorted subsets showed sequencing incomplete despite large depth.

Only in-frame clones appear in the TCRdb table, and some are missing; sequencing was by immunoSEQ multiplex PCR. The data show 2,500,000 or so clones, less than 95% seen once. The CDR3 is 16 residues long. Germline CDR1 is SGHNT and CDR2 is YYREEE (reference sequence). Trimming left V 4 bases short and J 0 bases short, with 13 bases between. The sample taken for sequencing was naive CD4+ T cells from PBMCs. The subset denotes: CD45RA+ positively selected. The clonotype originates from a man younger than 35 in good health. Some clones in this sample may be carry-over from other donors' samples. The V gene is TRBV5-4, the J gene TRBJ1-4; D not resolved. CDR3 in amino acids: CASSLGSPATNEKLFF. The CDR3 nucleotides read TGTGCCAGCAGCCTTGGTAGCCCAGCAACTAATGAAAAACTGTTTTTT. The variable domain in full, with the rest retrieved from reference TRBV5-4 and TRBJ1-4, is ETGVTQSPTHLIKTRGQQVTLRCSSQSGHNTVSWYQQALGQGPQFIFQYYREEENGRGNFPPRFSGLQFPNYSSELNVNALELDDSALYLCASSLGSPATNEKLFFGSGTQLSVL.